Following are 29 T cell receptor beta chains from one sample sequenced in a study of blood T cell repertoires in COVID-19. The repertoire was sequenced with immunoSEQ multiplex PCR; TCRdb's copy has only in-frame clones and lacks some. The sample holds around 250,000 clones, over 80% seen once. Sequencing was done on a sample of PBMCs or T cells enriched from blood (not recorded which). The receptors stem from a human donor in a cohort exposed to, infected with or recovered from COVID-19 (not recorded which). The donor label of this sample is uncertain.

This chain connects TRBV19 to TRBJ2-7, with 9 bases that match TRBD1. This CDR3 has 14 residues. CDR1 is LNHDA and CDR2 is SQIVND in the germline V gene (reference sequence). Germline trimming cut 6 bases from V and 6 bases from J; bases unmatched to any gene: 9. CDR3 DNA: TGTGCCAGTAGCCTCCGCCGACAGGGGGGCGAGCAGTACTTC. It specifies CASSLRRQGGEQYF.

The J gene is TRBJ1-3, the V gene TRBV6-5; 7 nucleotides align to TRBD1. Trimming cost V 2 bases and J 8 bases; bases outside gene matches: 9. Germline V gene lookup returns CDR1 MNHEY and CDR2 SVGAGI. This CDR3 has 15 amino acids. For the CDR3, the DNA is TGTGCCAGCAGTTACGGGGACAGCACGTCGGACACCATATATTTT. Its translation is CASSYGDSTSDTIYF.

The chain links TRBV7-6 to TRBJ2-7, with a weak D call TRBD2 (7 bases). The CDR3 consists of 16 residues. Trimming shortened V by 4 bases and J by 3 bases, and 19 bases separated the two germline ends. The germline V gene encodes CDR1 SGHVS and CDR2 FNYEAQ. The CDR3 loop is CASSSTRGAHIYEQYF. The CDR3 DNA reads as TGTGCCAGCAGCTCGACCCGGGGGGCCCATATCTACGAGCAGTACTTC. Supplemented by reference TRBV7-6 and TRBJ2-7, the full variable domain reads GAGVSQSPRYKVTKRGQDVALRCDPISGHVSLYWYRQALGQGPEFLTYFNYEAQQDKSGLPNDRFSAERPEGSISTLTIQRTEQRDSAMYRCASSSTRGAHIYEQYFGPGTRLTVT.

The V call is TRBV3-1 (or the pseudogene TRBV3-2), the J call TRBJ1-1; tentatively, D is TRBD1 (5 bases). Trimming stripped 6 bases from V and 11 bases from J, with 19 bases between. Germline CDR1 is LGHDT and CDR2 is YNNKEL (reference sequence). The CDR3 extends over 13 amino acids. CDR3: CASRPGGTFDAFF. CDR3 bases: TGTGCCAGCAGACCCGGGGGAACCTTTGACGCTTTCTTT.

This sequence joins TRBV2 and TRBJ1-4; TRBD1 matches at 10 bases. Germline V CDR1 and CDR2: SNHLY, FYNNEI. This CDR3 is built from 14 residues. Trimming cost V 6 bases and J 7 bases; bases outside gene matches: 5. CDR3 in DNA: TGTGCCAGCAGCCTAGACAGGGGGCGTGAAAAACTGTTTTTT. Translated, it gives CASSLDRGREKLFF.

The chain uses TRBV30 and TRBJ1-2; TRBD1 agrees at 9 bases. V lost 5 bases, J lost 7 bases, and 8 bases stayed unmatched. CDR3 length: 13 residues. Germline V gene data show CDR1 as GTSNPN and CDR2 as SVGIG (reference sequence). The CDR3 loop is CAWAYRGRTGYTF. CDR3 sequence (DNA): TGTGCCTGGGCCTACAGGGGGCGGACTGGCTACACCTTC.

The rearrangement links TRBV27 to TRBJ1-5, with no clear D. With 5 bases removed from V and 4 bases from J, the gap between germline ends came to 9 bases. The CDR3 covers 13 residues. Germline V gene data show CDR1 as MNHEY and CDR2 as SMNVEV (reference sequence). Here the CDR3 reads CASSLTSNQPQHF. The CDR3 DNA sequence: TGTGCCAGCAGTCTTACCAGTAATCAGCCCCAGCATTTT.

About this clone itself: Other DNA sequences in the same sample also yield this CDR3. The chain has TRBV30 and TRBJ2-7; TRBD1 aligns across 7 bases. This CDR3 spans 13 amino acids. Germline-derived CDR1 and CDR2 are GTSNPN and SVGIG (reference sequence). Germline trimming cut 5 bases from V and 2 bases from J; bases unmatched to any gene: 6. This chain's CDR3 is CAWSTGITYEQYF. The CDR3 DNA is TGTGCCTGGTCGACAGGGATAACCTACGAGCAGTACTTC.

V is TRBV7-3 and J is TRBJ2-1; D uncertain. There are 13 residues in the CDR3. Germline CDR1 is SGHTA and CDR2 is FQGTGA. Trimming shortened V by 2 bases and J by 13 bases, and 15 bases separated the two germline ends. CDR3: CASSLATSYTQFF. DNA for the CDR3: TGTGCCAGCAGCTTAGCGACTTCTTATACTCAGTTCTTC.

The CDR3 loop is CAISEADGGQPQHF. CDR3 nucleotide sequence: TGTGCCATCAGTGAAGCTGACGGCGGGCAGCCCCAGCATTTT. This sequence joins TRBV10-3 and TRBJ1-5; D gene unclear. This CDR3 has 14 amino acids. CDR1 is ENHRY and CDR2 is SYGVKD in the germline V gene. V lost 3 bases, J lost 7 bases, and 13 bases lay in between.

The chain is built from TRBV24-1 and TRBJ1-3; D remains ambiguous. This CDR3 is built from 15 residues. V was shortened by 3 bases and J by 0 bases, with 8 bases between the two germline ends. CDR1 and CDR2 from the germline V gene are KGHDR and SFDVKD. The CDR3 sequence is CATSDTVDSGNTIYF. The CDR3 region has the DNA TGTGCCACCAGTGATACAGTGGACTCTGGAAACACCATATATTTT.

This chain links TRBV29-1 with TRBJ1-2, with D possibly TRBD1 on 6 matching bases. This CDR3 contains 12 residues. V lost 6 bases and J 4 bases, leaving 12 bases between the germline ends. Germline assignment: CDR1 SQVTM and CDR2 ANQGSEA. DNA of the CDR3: TGCAGCGTCCCCGTAGGGGGCTATGGCTACACCTTC. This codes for CSVPVGGYGYTF.

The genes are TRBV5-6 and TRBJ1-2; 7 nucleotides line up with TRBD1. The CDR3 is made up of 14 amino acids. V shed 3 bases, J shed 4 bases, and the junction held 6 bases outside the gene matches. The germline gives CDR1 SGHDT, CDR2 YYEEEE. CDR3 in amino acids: CASSWARDSYGYTF. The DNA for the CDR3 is TGTGCCAGCAGCTGGGCCCGGGACAGCTATGGCTACACCTTC.

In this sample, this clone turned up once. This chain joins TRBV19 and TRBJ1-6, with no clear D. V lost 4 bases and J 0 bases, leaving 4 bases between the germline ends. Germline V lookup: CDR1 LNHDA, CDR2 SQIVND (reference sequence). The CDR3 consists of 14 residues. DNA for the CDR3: TGTGCCAGTAGTAGAGTCTCCTATAATTCACCCCTCCACTTT. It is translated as CASSRVSYNSPLHF. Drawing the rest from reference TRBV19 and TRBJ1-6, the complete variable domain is DGGITQSPKYLFRKEGQNVTLSCEQNLNHDAMYWYRQDPGQGLRLIYYSQIVNDFQKGDIAEGYSVSREKKESFPLTVTSAQKNPTAFYLCASSRVSYNSPLHFGNGTRLTVT.

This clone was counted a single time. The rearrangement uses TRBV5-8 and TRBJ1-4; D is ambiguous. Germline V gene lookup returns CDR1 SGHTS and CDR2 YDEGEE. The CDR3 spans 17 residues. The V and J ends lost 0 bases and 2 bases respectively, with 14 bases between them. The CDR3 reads CASSLGSSWTTNEKLFF. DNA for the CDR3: TGTGCCAGCAGCTTGGGGTCTAGCTGGACGACTAATGAAAAACTGTTTTTT. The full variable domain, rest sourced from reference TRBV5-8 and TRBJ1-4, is EAGVTQSPTHLIKTRGQQATLRCSPISGHTSVYWYQQALGLGLQFLLWYDEGEERNRGNFPPRFSGRQFPNYSSELNVNALELEDSALYLCASSLGSSWTTNEKLFFGSGTQLSVL.

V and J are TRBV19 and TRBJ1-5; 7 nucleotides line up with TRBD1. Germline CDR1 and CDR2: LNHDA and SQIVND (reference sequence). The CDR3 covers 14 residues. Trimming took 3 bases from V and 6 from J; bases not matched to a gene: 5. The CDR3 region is CASSIGQAGQPQHF. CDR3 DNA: TGTGCCAGTAGTATCGGACAGGCGGGTCAGCCCCAGCATTTT.

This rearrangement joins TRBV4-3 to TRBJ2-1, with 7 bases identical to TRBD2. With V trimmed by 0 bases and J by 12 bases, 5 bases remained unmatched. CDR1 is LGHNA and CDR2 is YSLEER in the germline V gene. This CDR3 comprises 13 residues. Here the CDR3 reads CASSQDQRGRQFF. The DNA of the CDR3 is TGCGCCAGCAGCCAAGATCAGCGGGGTAGGCAGTTCTTC.

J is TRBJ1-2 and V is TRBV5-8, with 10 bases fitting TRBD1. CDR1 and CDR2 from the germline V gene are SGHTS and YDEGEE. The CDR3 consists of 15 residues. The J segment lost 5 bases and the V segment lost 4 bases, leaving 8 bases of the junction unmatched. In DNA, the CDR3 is TGTGCCAGCAGCCGAGCTTGGGGACAGGGGTATGGCTACACCTTC. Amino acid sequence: CASSRAWGQGYGYTF.

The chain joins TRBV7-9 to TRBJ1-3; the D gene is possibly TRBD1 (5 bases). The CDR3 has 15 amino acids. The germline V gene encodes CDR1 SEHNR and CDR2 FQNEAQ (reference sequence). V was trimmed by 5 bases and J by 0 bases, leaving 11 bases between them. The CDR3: CASSVRASSGNTIYF. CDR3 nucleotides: TGTGCCAGCAGCGTCAGGGCCAGCTCTGGAAACACCATATATTTT.

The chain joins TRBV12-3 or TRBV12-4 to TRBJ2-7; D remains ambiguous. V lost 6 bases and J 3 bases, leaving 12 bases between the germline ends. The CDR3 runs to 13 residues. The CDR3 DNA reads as TGTGCCAGCAGCCCACCCCACAACTACGAGCAGTACTTC. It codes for CASSPPHNYEQYF.

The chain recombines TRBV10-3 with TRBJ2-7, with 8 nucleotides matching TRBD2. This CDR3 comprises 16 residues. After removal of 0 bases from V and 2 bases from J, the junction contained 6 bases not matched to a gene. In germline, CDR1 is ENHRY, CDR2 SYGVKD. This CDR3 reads CAISESRAGGAYEQYF. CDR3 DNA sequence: TGTGCCATCAGTGAGTCCAGGGCCGGGGGGGCCTACGAGCAGTACTTC.

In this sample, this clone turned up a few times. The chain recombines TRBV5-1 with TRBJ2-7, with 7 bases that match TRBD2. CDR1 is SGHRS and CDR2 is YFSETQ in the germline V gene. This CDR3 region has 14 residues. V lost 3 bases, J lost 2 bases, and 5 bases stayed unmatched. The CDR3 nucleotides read TGCGCCAGCAGCTGGGAGGGTGCGGCCTACGAGCAGTACTTC. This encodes CASSWEGAAYEQYF. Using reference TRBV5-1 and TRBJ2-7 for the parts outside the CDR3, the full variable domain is KAGVTQTPRYLIKTRGQQVTLSCSPISGHRSVSWYQQTPGQGLQFLFEYFSETQRNKGNFPGRFSGRQFSNSRSEMNVSTLELGDSALYLCASSWEGAAYEQYFGPGTRLTVT.

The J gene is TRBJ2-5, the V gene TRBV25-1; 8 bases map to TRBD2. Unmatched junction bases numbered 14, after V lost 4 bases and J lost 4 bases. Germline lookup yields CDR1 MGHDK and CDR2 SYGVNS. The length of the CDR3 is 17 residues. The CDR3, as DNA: TGTGCCAGCAGTGTGGAAGAGGGGCTAGCGGGCGGAGAGACCCAGTACTTC. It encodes CASSVEEGLAGGETQYF.

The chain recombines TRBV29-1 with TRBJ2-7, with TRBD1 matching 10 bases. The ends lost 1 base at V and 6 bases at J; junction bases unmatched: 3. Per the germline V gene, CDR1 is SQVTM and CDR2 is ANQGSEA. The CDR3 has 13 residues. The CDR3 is CSVEVGQGTEQYF. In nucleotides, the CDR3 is TGCAGCGTTGAAGTGGGACAGGGGACCGAGCAGTACTTC.

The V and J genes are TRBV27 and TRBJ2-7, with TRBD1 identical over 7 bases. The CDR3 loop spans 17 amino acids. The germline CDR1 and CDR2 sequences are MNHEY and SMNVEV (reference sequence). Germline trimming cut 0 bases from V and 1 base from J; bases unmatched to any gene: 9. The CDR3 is CASSLSNHGTASYEQYF. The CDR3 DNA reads TGTGCCAGCAGTTTATCGAACCACGGGACAGCTTCCTACGAGCAGTACTTC.

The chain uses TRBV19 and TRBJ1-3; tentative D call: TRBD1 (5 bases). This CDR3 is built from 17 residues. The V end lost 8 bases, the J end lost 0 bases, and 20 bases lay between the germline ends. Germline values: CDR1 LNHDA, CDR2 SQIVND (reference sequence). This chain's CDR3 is CASRKRRTLRSGNTIYF. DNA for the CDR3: TGTGCCAGTCGAAAACGACGGACACTCCGCTCTGGAAACACCATATATTTT.

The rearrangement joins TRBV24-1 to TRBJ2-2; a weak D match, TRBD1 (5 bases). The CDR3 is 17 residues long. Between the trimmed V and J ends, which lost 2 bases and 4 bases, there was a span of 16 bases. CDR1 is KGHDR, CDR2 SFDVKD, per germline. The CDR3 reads CATSDWGSSFGTGELFF. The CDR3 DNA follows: TGTGCCACCAGTGATTGGGGCAGTTCCTTCGGCACCGGGGAGCTGTTTTTT.

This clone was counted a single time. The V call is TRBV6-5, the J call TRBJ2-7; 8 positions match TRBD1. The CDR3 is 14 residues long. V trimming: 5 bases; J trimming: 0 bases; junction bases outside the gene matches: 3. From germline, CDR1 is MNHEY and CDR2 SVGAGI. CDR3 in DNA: TGTGCCAGCAGTACGGGACAGGTCTCCTACGAGCAGTACTTC. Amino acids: CASSTGQVSYEQYF.

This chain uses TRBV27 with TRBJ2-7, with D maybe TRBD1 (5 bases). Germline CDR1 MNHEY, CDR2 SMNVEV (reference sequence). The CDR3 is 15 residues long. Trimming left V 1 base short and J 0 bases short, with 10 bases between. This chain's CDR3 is CASSLFRVSSYEQYF. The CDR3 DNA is TGTGCCAGCAGTTTATTCAGGGTAAGCTCCTACGAGCAGTACTTC.